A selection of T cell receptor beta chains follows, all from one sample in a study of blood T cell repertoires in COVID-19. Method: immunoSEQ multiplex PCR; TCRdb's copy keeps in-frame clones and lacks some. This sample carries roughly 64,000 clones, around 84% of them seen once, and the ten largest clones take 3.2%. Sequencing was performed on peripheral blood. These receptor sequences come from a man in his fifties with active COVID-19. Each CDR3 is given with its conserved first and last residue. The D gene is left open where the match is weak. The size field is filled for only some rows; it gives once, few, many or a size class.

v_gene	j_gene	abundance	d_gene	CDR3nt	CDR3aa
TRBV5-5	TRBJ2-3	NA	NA	TGTGCCAGCAGCTTGGTGACAGGACTTAGCACAGATACGCAGTATTTT	CASSLVTGLSTDTQYF
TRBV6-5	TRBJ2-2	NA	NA	TGTGCCAGCAGCTCTAGGACTGTGCCCGGGGAGCTGTTTTTT	CASSSRTVPGELFF
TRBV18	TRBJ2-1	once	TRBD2	TGTGCCAGCTCACCCATAGCGGGAGTCCGGGGGGGTGAGCAGTTCTTC	CASSPIAGVRGGEQFF
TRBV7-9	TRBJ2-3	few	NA	TGTGCCAGCAGCTTCCTACTAGTCACAGATACGCAGTATTTT	CASSFLLVTDTQYF
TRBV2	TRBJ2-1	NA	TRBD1	TGTGCCAGCAGGAGACAGGGGGAGGGAAGCAATGAGCAGTTCTTC	CASRRQGEGSNEQFF
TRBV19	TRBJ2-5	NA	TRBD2	TGTGCCAGTAGTATGCCCGGGGAGGGAGAGACCCAGTACTTC	CASSMPGEGETQYF
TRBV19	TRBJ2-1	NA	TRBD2	TGTGCCAGTAGACCGCGGGAGGAATTCAATGAGCAGTTCTTC	CASRPREEFNEQFF
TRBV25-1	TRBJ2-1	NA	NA	TGTGCCAGCAGTGAATTGGCTTCGGGACTCCGAAATGAGCAGTTCTTC	CASSELASGLRNEQFF
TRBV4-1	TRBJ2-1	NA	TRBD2	TGCGCCAGCACCCTAACCGGGACTAGCGAATACAATGAGCAGTTCTTC	CASTLTGTSEYNEQFF
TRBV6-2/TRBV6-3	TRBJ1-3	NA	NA	TGTGCCAGCAGTTACACAGAGCCCTCTGGAAACACCATATATTTT	CASSYTEPSGNTIYF
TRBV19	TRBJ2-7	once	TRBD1	TGTGCCAGTAGTAATACAGGGGACGGATACGAGCAGTACTTC	CASSNTGDGYEQYF
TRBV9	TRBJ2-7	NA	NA	TGTGCCAGCAGCTCTCGCTACGAGCAGTACTTC	CASSSRYEQYF
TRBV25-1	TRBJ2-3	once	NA	TGTGCCAGCAGTGATGGGATAGGGGGATTGACAGATACGCAGTATTTT	CASSDGIGGLTDTQYF
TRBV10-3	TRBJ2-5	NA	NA	TGTGCCATCAGTGAGCGACAGGACCCCGACGGGACCCAGTACTTC	CAISERQDPDGTQYF
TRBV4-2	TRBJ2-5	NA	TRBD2	TGTGCCAGCAGCCAAGATGGGACTAGCGGGGTCCCAACCCAGTACTTC	CASSQDGTSGVPTQYF
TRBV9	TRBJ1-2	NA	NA	TGTGCCAGCAGCGTAGAGGAGAACTATGGCTACACCTTC	CASSVEENYGYTF
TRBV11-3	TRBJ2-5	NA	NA	TGTGCCAGCAGCTTAGACAGCCAAGAGACCCAGTACTTC	CASSLDSQETQYF
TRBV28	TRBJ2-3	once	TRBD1	TGTGCCAGCAGTGTCGGGACAGGGGGACTCGTCTTT	CASSVGTGGLVF
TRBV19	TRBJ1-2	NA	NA	TGTGCCGGCACAGGCTATGGCTACACCTTC	CAGTGYGYTF
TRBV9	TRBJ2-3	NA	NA	TGTGCCAGCAGCGTAGCAGGCGGGCCCACAGATACGCAGTATTTT	CASSVAGGPTDTQYF
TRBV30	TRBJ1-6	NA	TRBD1	TGTGCCTGGGGCAGTACAGGGGTTGAGTTATCACCCCTCCACTTT	CAWGSTGVELSPLHF
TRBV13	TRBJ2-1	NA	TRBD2	TGTGCCAGCAGCTTAAGCCCGTTTCGGGCGGGAGGTTACAATGAGCAGTTCTTC	CASSLSPFRAGGYNEQFF
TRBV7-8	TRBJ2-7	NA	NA	TGTGCCAGCAGCTTAGAAAGTGCTAGAACCCACGAGCAGTACTTC	CASSLESARTHEQYF
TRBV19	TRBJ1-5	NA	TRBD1	TGTGCCAGTACCTCCCAGGACAGGGGAGGTCAGCCCCAGCATTTT	CASTSQDRGGQPQHF
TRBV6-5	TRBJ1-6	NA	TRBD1	TGTGCCAGCAGTTATACCCGGGACAGCAAAGGATCCCTCCACTTT	CASSYTRDSKGSLHF
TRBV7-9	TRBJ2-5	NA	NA	TGTGCCAGCAGACCAGCGATTGAAGAGACCCAGTACTTC	CASRPAIEETQYF
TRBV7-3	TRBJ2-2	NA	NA	TGTGCCAGCAGCTCCCCGACTAGTTACGCCGGGGAGCTGTTTTTT	CASSSPTSYAGELFF
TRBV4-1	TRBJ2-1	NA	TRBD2	TGCGCCAGCAGCCAAGGGACTAGCGGGGACAATGAGCAGTTCTTC	CASSQGTSGDNEQFF
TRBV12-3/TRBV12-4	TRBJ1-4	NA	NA	TGTGCCAGCAGTTCGAGTCCTAATGAAAAACTGTTTTTT	CASSSSPNEKLFF
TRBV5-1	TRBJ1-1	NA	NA	TGCGCCAGCAGCTCTCCGCCCGGACAGTTAATGTCCAACACTGAAGCTTTCTTT	CASSSPPGQLMSNTEAFF
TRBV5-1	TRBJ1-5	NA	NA	TGCGCCAGCAGCTTGAACCCCGGGGGAAGAGGCAATCAGCCCCAGCATTTT	CASSLNPGGRGNQPQHF
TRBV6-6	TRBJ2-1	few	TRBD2	TGTGCCAGCACCTATATCCGGACGGACCGAGGACTAGCGGGAGGGCCACTCAATGAGCAGTTCTTC	CASTYIRTDRGLAGGPLNEQFF
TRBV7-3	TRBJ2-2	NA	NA	TGTGCCAGCAGCTTAACTGGCAGGGCGAACACCGGGGAGCTGTTTTTT	CASSLTGRANTGELFF
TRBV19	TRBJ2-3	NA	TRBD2	TGTGCCAGTAGTAGGCGGGAGAGGACAGATACGCAGTATTTT	CASSRRERTDTQYF
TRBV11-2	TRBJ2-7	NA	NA	TGTGCCAGCAGCTTAGAGGGCCAGTACGAGCAGTACTTC	CASSLEGQYEQYF
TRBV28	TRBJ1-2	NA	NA	TGTGCCAGCACCCTCGGAACAGGGAACTATGGCTACACCTTC	CASTLGTGNYGYTF
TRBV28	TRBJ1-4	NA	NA	TGTGCCAGCAGGGGGGGGAGGATAACTAATGAAAAACTGTTTTTT	CASRGGRITNEKLFF
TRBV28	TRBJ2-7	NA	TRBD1	TGTGCCAGCAGTTTACCTACAGGGGGGAACGAGCAGTACTTC	CASSLPTGGNEQYF
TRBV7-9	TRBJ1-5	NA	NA	TGTGCCAGCAGCTTAGCAGGGGGCAATCAGCCCCAGCATTTT	CASSLAGGNQPQHF